This note documents a single T cell receptor (beta chain) sequence. The data stem from a study of blood T cells in healthy people across ages. Germline V gene sequence: CDR1 SEHNR, CDR2 FQNEAQ (reference sequence). The CDR3 contains 16 residues. V dropped 5 bases and J dropped 0 bases, with 14 bases sitting between them. Primed by a sample-barcoded 5' primer and a J-beta primer mix, a second PCR proceeded for roughly 6 to 12 cycles. MiXCR, run by TCRdb on the 5' RACE reads, gives a single entry per CDR3 protein. Of about 640,000 distinct CDR3 sequences listed, 45% to 65% are singletons. The material sequenced was blood. The chain links TRBV7-9 to TRBJ2-1; a possible D gene is TRBD2 (6 bases). The sequence came from a man aged 55 to 70 in good health. The CDR3 region is CASSPPWGVSYNEQFF. The CDR3 region has the DNA TGTGCCAGCAGCCCCCCGTGGGGGGTCTCCTACAATGAGCAGTTCTTC.